Below are 27 T cell receptor beta chains sequenced from a single sample in a study of Graves' ophthalmopathy and Graves' hyperthyroidism. Amplified TCR beta CDR3 regions were obtained using RNA transcripts as template. RT-PCR was first run with HTBI primers, then multiplex PCR in a second round. TCRdb re-called the multiplex PCR reads with MiXCR, one entry per CDR3 protein. The repertoire holds almost 750,000 distinct CDR3 sequences, with roughly two fifths as singletons. Sequences were obtained from peripheral blood. Source of these receptors: an adult man with Graves' ophthalmopathy.

The rearrangement links TRBV2 to TRBJ1-1; 7 nucleotides align to TRBD1. Unmatched junction bases numbered 7, after V lost 4 bases and J lost 2 bases. This CDR3 spans 15 amino acids. Germline assignment: CDR1 SNHLY and CDR2 FYNNEI. The CDR3 DNA is TGTGCCAGCAGTGGGGGGACAGCTGGAAACACTGAAGCTTTCTTT. Encoded protein: CASSGGTAGNTEAFF.

V is TRBV4-2 and J is TRBJ2-5; D unresolved. Germline loops: CDR1 LGHNA, CDR2 YNFKEQ. This CDR3 comprises 15 residues. Deletions cut 0 bases from V and 1 base from J, with 9 bases between. The CDR3 here is CASSQDSAAQETQYF. The CDR3 DNA reads as TGTGCCAGCAGCCAAGATTCGGCAGCCCAAGAGACCCAGTACTTC.

This sequence joins TRBV10-3 and TRBJ2-7; maybe TRBD2 (6 bases). Germline CDR1 and CDR2: ENHRY and SYGVKD. V lost 10 bases to trimming and J lost 4 bases, with 14 bases between them. The CDR3 totals 12 residues. The CDR3 DNA reads TGTGCCAGCGGGGAACGGGATTACGAGCAGTACTTC. This translates into CASGERDYEQYF.

This clonotype was found a few times. The V and J genes are TRBV9 and TRBJ1-3; maybe TRBD1 (5 bases). Trimming left V 4 bases short and J 0 bases short, with 11 bases between. The germline gives CDR1 SGDLS, CDR2 YYNGEE. CDR3 length: 15 residues. The CDR3, as DNA: TGTGCCAGCAGCTCGGGACGGAGCTCTGGAAACACCATATATTTT. Its protein is CASSSGRSSGNTIYF.

In this sample, this clonotype turned up many times. The rearrangement links TRBV2 to TRBJ2-5, with a possible D match to TRBD2 (6 bases). V dropped 5 bases and J dropped 0 bases, with 13 bases sitting between them. Germline CDR1 SNHLY, CDR2 FYNNEI. This CDR3 comprises 15 residues. CDR3 bases: TGTGCCAGCAGTCGTAGCGGCCGGTACCAAGAGACCCAGTACTTC. It is translated as CASSRSGRYQETQYF.

Points on this clonotype: At one of its ends the junction is not consistent with the germline gene, which may arise from a read error. J is TRBJ2-7 and V is TRBV2; 7 positions match TRBD2. Germline CDR1 and CDR2: SNHLY and FYNNEI. The CDR3 spans 11 residues. Written as DNA, the CDR3 is TGTACCAGCGGGAATGCCTACGAGCAGTACTTC. Encoded protein: CTSGNAYEQYF.

This chain links TRBV15 with TRBJ1-5, with 10 bases lining up with TRBD1. The CDR3 sequence is 17 residues long. V dropped 3 bases and J dropped 9; count of bases not matched to a gene: 14. Looked up from germline, CDR1 is LNHNV and CDR2 is YYDKDF (reference sequence). CDR3 bases: TGTGCCACCAGCAGTGCTTCAGGACAGGGGGTAGGAGGGCCCCAGCATTTT. Translation gives CATSSASGQGVGGPQHF.

This clonotype was seen repeatedly, ten times or more. The chain carries TRBV15 and TRBJ2-3, with D possibly matching TRBD2 (6 bases). The CDR3 is 13 residues long. CDR1 is LNHNV, CDR2 YYDKDF, per germline (reference sequence). Trimming left V 8 bases short and J 5 bases short, with 14 bases between. This CDR3 is CATGGTTLDTQYF. DNA for the CDR3: TGTGCCACCGGCGGGACCACACTAGATACGCAGTATTTT.

V is TRBV25-1 and J is TRBJ2-2, with D possibly being TRBD1 or TRBD2 (5 bases each). This CDR3 is 15 amino acids long. V lost 8 bases and J 4 bases, leaving 17 bases between the germline ends. The V gene's germline CDR1 is MGHDK and CDR2 SYGVNS. For the CDR3, the DNA is TGTGCCAGCTCACCTCTGGGGGTCGGCACCGGGGAGCTGTTTTTT. This translates into CASSPLGVGTGELFF.

The table lists this clonotype with many counts. The V call is TRBV12-3 or TRBV12-4, the J call TRBJ2-7, with no clear D. V was trimmed by 1 base and J by 5 bases, leaving 3 bases between them. There are 11 residues in the CDR3. CDR3 residues: CASSLVHEQYF. CDR3 nucleotides: TGTGCCAGCAGTTTAGTCCACGAGCAGTACTTC.

The chain joins TRBV20-1 to TRBJ2-5, with TRBD2 matching over 11 bases. The CDR3 has 15 residues. Losses at the gene ends were 2 bases for V and 5 bases for J; bases not matched to a gene: 7. Per germline, CDR1 DFQATT and CDR2 SNEGSKA (reference sequence). This chain's CDR3 is CSARNPSGGRETQYF. The CDR3 region has the DNA TGCAGTGCTAGAAATCCTAGCGGGGGGCGGGAGACCCAGTACTTC.

The rearrangement joins TRBV2 to TRBJ2-5; tentatively, D is TRBD2 (6 bases). The germline V and J ends were trimmed by 3 bases and 2 bases, with 13 bases remaining between them. The CDR3 loop spans 15 amino acids. Germline V gene sequence: CDR1 SNHLY, CDR2 FYNNEI. CDR3 bases: TGTGCCAGCAGTGATTCAGGGAGCGGGCAAGAGACCCAGTACTTC. Translating gives CASSDSGSGQETQYF.

At least ten counts were recorded for this clonotype. This chain uses TRBV29-1 with TRBJ2-3; 10 positions agree with TRBD1. Trimming took 8 bases from V and 5 from J; bases not matched to a gene: 10. In germline, CDR1 is SQVTM, CDR2 ANQGSEA. CDR3 length: 14 amino acids. The CDR3 bases are TGCAGCATCACGACAGGGGGCCGCAGAGATACGCAGTATTTT. Protein: CSITTGGRRDTQYF.

The chain has TRBV7-9 and TRBJ1-6; the match to TRBD1 covers 7 bases. This CDR3 has 17 amino acids. After removal of 6 bases from V and 0 bases from J, the junction contained 8 bases not matched to a gene. Germline CDR1 and CDR2: SEHNR and FQNEAQ (reference sequence). CDR3 sequence reads: CASSDRAAISYNSPLHF. In DNA form, the CDR3 reads TGTGCCAGCAGTGACAGGGCCGCCATCTCCTATAATTCACCCCTCCACTTT.

The chain recombines TRBV25-1 with TRBJ1-2, with TRBD1 matching 9 bases. The CDR3 is 13 residues long. Germline CDR1 reads MGHDK; CDR2 reads SYGVNS. V was clipped by 9 bases and J by 7 bases; unmatched bases: 9. DNA for the CDR3: TGTGCCAGTAGTTCCTGGGACAGGGCTGGCTACACCTTC. As protein: CASSSWDRAGYTF.

V gene TRBV10-2 combines with J gene TRBJ1-4, with D possibly being TRBD1 (5 bases). Trimming took off 3 bases at V and 6 bases at J, with 14 bases between the two ends. The V gene's germline CDR1 is WSHSY and CDR2 SAAADI. The CDR3 runs to 15 residues. This chain's CDR3 is CASSDFQGSDEKLFF. The CDR3 DNA sequence: TGCGCCAGCAGTGATTTCCAGGGTTCGGATGAAAAACTGTTTTTT.

This chain connects TRBV19 to TRBJ1-5; no clear D. The germline V gene has CDR1 LNHDA and CDR2 SQIVND (reference sequence). Trimming removed 6 bases from V and 6 bases from J, with 12 bases in between. The CDR3 runs 13 residues. DNA for the CDR3: TGTGCCAGTAGCAGGACTCTCAGTCAGCCCCAGCATTTT. Amino acid sequence: CASSRTLSQPQHF.

Remarks on this clonotype: A read error is possible here, since a much larger clone lies one base away. The chain has TRBV10-2 and TRBJ1-6, with 7 bases matching TRBD1. The germline CDR1 and CDR2 sequences are WSHSY and SAAADI. V was clipped by 5 bases and J by 11 bases; unmatched bases: 12. The CDR3 totals 15 residues. CDR3 amino acids: CASSLSGTAAPPLHF. DNA of the CDR3: TGCGCCAGCAGTCTATCCGGGACAGCCGCTCCACCCCTCCACTTT.

Turning to this clonotype: A much larger clonotype is one base distant, so this may be a read error. The CDR3 nucleotides read TGCAGCGTTGAGTTTGGGACGGCGAACACCGGGGGGCTGTTTTTT. Its protein is CSVEFGTANTGGLFF. The genes are TRBV29-1 and TRBJ2-2; D perhaps matches TRBD2 (6 bases). This CDR3 spans 15 amino acids. The germline gives CDR1 SQVTM, CDR2 ANQGSEA.

The CDR3 DNA sequence: TGTGCCAGCAGTCGACTCGGGGGCGTTGTGACTGAAGCTTTCTTT. This codes for CASSRLGGVVTEAFF. This chain uses TRBV7-9 with TRBJ1-1, with D perhaps TRBD1 (6 bases). Trimming stripped 6 bases from V and 5 bases from J, with 19 bases between. CDR1 and CDR2 (germline): SEHNR, FQNEAQ (reference sequence). This CDR3 has 15 residues.

Notes on this clonotype: The junction shows a germline mismatch at one end, possibly a read error. The V and J genes are TRBV7-3 and TRBJ1-1; maybe TRBD1 (6 bases). The germline V gene encodes CDR1 SGHTA and CDR2 FQGTGA. There are 15 residues in the CDR3. CDR3 DNA: TGCGCCAGCAGCCAAGATCTGGCAGGGGACACTGAAGCTTTCTTT. It specifies CASSQDLAGDTEAFF.

About this clonotype: Being one base from a much bigger clone, this may be a read error. V gene TRBV11-1 combines with J gene TRBJ1-6; D possibly corresponds to TRBD1 (6 bases). Per the germline V gene, CDR1 is SGHAT and CDR2 is FQDESV (reference sequence). This CDR3 is 15 amino acids long. In DNA, the CDR3 is TGTGCCAGCAGTTTCCAGGGGACCTATAGTTCACCCCTCCACTTT. Encoded protein: CASSFQGTYSSPLHF.

V usage is TRBV29-1 and J usage is TRBJ1-1; 9 bases are a match to TRBD1. The V gene's germline CDR1 is SQVTM and CDR2 ANQGSEA. The CDR3 contains 15 residues. The junction had 14 bases not matched to a gene; V was cut back by 7 bases and J by 5 bases. CDR3 nucleotides: TGCAGCGCCATGTATGGACAGGGGACTTTAACTGAAGCTTTCTTT. Its protein is CSAMYGQGTLTEAFF. The full variable domain, its missing parts supplied by reference TRBV29-1 and TRBJ1-1, is SAVISQKPSRDICQRGTSLTIQCQVDSQVTMMFWYRQQPGQSLTLIATANQGSEATYESGFVIDKFPISRPNLTFSTLTVSNMSPEDSSIYLCSAMYGQGTLTEAFFGQGTRLTVV.

This clonotype was seen ten or more times. The chain combines TRBV29-1 with TRBJ2-7, with D possibly called TRBD1 or TRBD2 (5 bases each). CDR1 is SQVTM, CDR2 ANQGSEA, per germline. The germline V and J ends were trimmed by 4 bases and 2 bases, with 12 bases remaining between them. The CDR3 covers 13 residues. CDR3: CSVASRDPYEQYF. In nucleotides, the CDR3 is TGCAGCGTTGCCTCCCGGGACCCCTACGAGCAGTACTTC.

The chain recombines TRBV7-9 with TRBJ1-4; D is perhaps TRBD1 (5 bases). Germline V CDR1 and CDR2: SEHNR, FQNEAQ (reference sequence). The V gene lost 6 bases and the J gene lost 8 bases, with 10 bases spanning the gap. This CDR3 is built from 12 residues. The DNA for the CDR3 is TGTGCCAGCAGGATCGGGGGGGAAAAACTGTTTTTT. Protein product: CASRIGGEKLFF.

This clonotype was observed a few times. This chain connects TRBV7-2 to TRBJ2-7; 7 bases are a match to TRBD1. The ends lost 6 bases at V and 6 bases at J; junction bases unmatched: 11. The CDR3 is made up of 14 amino acids. CDR1 is SGHTA and CDR2 is FQGNSA in the germline V gene. CDR3 bases: TGTGCCAGCAGAGACAGGGAAGGGGACCTCGAGCAGTACTTC. Residues: CASRDREGDLEQYF.

This chain joins TRBV20-1 and TRBJ1-5; D gene unclear. CDR3 length: 12 residues. Germline CDR1 DFQATT, CDR2 SNEGSKA (reference sequence). The V and J ends lost 6 bases and 5 bases respectively, with 11 bases between them. In nucleotides, the CDR3 is TGCAGTGCCCTAGACACACATCAGCCCCAGCATTTT. Translation gives CSALDTHQPQHF.